This T cell receptor (beta chain) was identified in a study of T cells in Graves' hyperthyroidism and ophthalmopathy. Study-wide results and caveats: Most clonotypes expanded in the thyroid (above 0.001) were also present in blood.

Ophthalmopathy cases scored 3 or more on the Clinical Activity Score and 4 or more on NOSPECS grade, with duration below 3 months. In this sample, this clonotype turned up many times. Its antigen is undetermined. TCR beta CDR3 regions were amplified from RNA. An initial round of RT-PCR targeting the TCR CDR3 relied on the HTBI primer set. TCRdb passed the multiplex PCR reads through MiXCR, listing each CDR3 protein once. The profile shows more than 300,000 distinct CDR3 sequences, under 20% of them singletons. Germline-derived CDR1 and CDR2 are SNHLY and FYNNEI. V was trimmed by 6 bases and J by 1 base, leaving 17 bases between them. This CDR3 comprises 16 residues.

The material sequenced was blood. The chain uses TRBV2 and TRBJ2-3, with D tentatively TRBD1 (5 bases). The sequence derives from a man in his late teens or twenties with Graves' ophthalmopathy. The CDR3 sequence is CASSPAQSRGTDTQYF. The CDR3 coding sequence is TGTGCCAGCAGCCCCGCACAGTCCAGGGGCACAGATACGCAGTATTTT.